The 16 T cell receptor beta chains presented below share a single source sample, sequenced in a study of blood T cell repertoires in COVID-19. TCRdb's copy holds only in-frame clones and misses some; the assay was immunoSEQ multiplex PCR. The profile shows over 400,000 clones, approximately 85% of them singletons. Sequences were obtained from peripheral blood. These receptors all come from a human donor in a cohort sampled during active COVID-19.

This chain uses TRBV5-1 with TRBJ2-1; the D gene is possibly TRBD1 (6 bases). V was pared by 0 bases and J by 10 bases, with 14 bases between. This CDR3 contains 14 residues. Germline V gives CDR1 SGHRS, CDR2 YFSETQ. The CDR3 region is CASSLGGPLEEQFF. CDR3 nucleotides: TGCGCCAGCAGCTTGGGGGGGCCTTTAGAGGAGCAGTTCTTC.

This chain joins TRBV10-3 and TRBJ2-3; tentative D call: TRBD2 (6 bases). Deletions cut 6 bases from V and 3 bases from J, with 19 bases between. Germline V gives CDR1 ENHRY, CDR2 SYGVKD. The CDR3 has 16 amino acids. The CDR3 DNA is TGTGCCATCAGCCCAAGGGGTATGGCGGGAACAGATACGCAGTATTTT. It translates to CAISPRGMAGTDTQYF.

The V gene is TRBV2, the J gene TRBJ2-1, with 9 nucleotides matching TRBD2. CDR1 SNHLY and CDR2 FYNNEI come from the germline V gene. The CDR3 length is 17 residues. V shed 5 bases and J 0 bases; nucleotides not matched to a gene: 8. The CDR3 spells CASSFLLREGSYNEQFF. The CDR3, as DNA: TGTGCCAGCAGTTTTCTTTTGCGGGAGGGCTCCTACAATGAGCAGTTCTTC.

This clone appeared once. This sequence joins TRBV7-8 and TRBJ2-4; the D gene is possibly TRBD2 (6 bases). Trimming shortened V by 2 bases and J by 2 bases, and 22 bases separated the two germline ends. This CDR3 is built from 19 residues. Looked up from germline, CDR1 is SGHVS and CDR2 is FQNEAQ. The CDR3 protein is CASSLTPLGLSEPKNIQYF. The CDR3 bases are TGTGCCAGCAGCTTAACTCCCCTGGGACTGAGCGAACCCAAAAACATTCAGTACTTC. The whole variable domain, remainder taken from reference TRBV7-8 and TRBJ2-4, is GAGVSQSPRYKVAKRGQDVALRCDPISGHVSLFWYQQALGQGPEFLTYFQNEAQLDKSGLPSDRFFAERPEGSVSTLKIQRTQQEDSAVYLCASSLTPLGLSEPKNIQYFGAGTRLSVL.

The V and J genes are TRBV27 and TRBJ2-3; 11 bases are shared with TRBD2. CDR3 length equals 14 residues. Germline CDR1 reads MNHEY; CDR2 reads SMNVEV (reference sequence). J gave up 3 bases and V 10 bases, and 6 bases lay outside the gene matches. This CDR3 is CATSLAGETDTQYF. The DNA of the CDR3 is TGTGCCACCTCACTAGCGGGAGAAACAGATACGCAGTATTTT.

This rearrangement joins TRBV10-1 to TRBJ2-5, with TRBD2 identical over 9 bases. Germline CDR1 reads WNHNN; CDR2 reads SYGVQD (reference sequence). CDR3 length equals 14 residues. V shed 1 base and J 9 bases; nucleotides not matched to a gene: 6. The CDR3 is CASSEFGTSNPQYF. The CDR3 nucleotides are TGCGCCAGCAGTGAGTTTGGGACTAGCAATCCCCAGTACTTC.

In this sample, this clone turned up a few times. Other DNA sequences in the same sample also yield this CDR3. The V call is TRBV15, the J call TRBJ2-3, with 7 positions matching TRBD1. V gave up 0 bases and J gave up 4 bases; unmatched junction bases: 4. This CDR3 region has 15 residues. Germline loops: CDR1 LNHNV, CDR2 YYDKDF (reference sequence). The CDR3 DNA follows: TGTGCCACCAGCAGAGATAGGCAGGGGGCAGATACGCAGTATTTT. It translates to CATSRDRQGADTQYF.

V gene TRBV3-1 (or the pseudogene TRBV3-2) combines with J gene TRBJ2-7, with D maybe TRBD2 (5 bases). The CDR3 covers 14 residues. Germline-derived CDR1 and CDR2 are LGHDT and YNNKEL (reference sequence). V lost 5 bases and J lost 3, with 14 bases in between. The CDR3 DNA reads TGTGCCAGCAGCATCTGGACTTCATACTACGAGCAGTACTTC. This codes for CASSIWTSYYEQYF.

The chain recombines TRBV28 with TRBJ2-5; no reliable D call. The CDR3 is 16 amino acids. V was clipped by 6 bases and J by 3 bases, with 20 bases between them. Per germline, CDR1 MDHEN and CDR2 SYDVKM. CDR3 protein: CASSVPPIGLKETQYF. The CDR3 DNA is TGTGCCAGCAGCGTCCCCCCCATTGGGCTGAAAGAGACCCAGTACTTC.

This clone has just one count. At the DNA level, this CDR3 is encoded by other sequences in the same sample as well. The CDR3 bases are TGTGCCAGCAGGAGTGACAGGGTCTCCTACAATGAGCAGTTCTTC. Protein product: CASRSDRVSYNEQFF. The rearrangement links TRBV6-5 to TRBJ2-1, with 7 bases fitting TRBD1. The CDR3 has 15 residues. J lost 0 bases, V lost 6 bases, and 5 bases had no gene match. CDR1 MNHEY and CDR2 SVGAGI come from the germline V gene.

This chain connects TRBV19 to TRBJ2-5; D not certain. Germline CDR1 reads LNHDA; CDR2 reads SQIVND (reference sequence). The CDR3 loop spans 15 amino acids. V lost 2 bases to trimming and J lost 1 base, with 11 bases between them. This CDR3 reads CASSIRSRTQETQYF. CDR3 coding DNA: TGTGCCAGTAGTATACGATCGCGAACCCAAGAGACCCAGTACTTC.

V and J are TRBV7-6 and TRBJ2-5; 8 bases align to TRBD2. The length of the CDR3 is 16 residues. The V and J ends lost 0 bases and 3 bases, in that order; junction bases with no gene match: 6. CDR1 and CDR2 from the germline V gene are SGHVS and FNYEAQ. The CDR3: CASSLAPREGEETQYF. The CDR3 bases are TGTGCCAGCAGCTTAGCGCCCCGGGAGGGTGAAGAGACCCAGTACTTC.

There are a few counts of this clone. This sequence joins TRBV7-2 and TRBJ1-2; D call uncertain. V lost 5 bases to trimming and J lost 0 bases, with 13 bases between them. CDR1 and CDR2 from the germline V gene are SGHTA and FQGNSA. The CDR3 is 15 amino acids. The CDR3 reads CASSPNRVTNYGYTF. The CDR3, as DNA: TGTGCCAGCAGCCCGAACAGAGTAACTAACTATGGCTACACCTTC.

The chain uses TRBV4-1 and TRBJ2-1; TRBD2 matches at 10 bases. This CDR3 has 17 amino acids. With V trimmed by 0 bases and J by 4 bases, 6 bases remained unmatched. Germline lookup yields CDR1 MGHRA and CDR2 YSYEKL. CDR3 residues: CASSQESTSGTYNEQFF. CDR3 sequence (DNA): TGCGCCAGCAGCCAAGAGTCAACTAGCGGGACGTACAATGAGCAGTTCTTC.

The chain carries TRBV18 and TRBJ1-4; 8 nucleotides line up with TRBD1. The V segment lost 8 bases and the J segment 5 bases; nucleotides outside the gene matches: 13. The CDR3 runs 16 residues. Germline loops: CDR1 KGHSH, CDR2 LQKENI. The CDR3 DNA is TGTGCCAGCCAACAGCCCGACAGGGGAACAAATGAAAAACTGTTTTTT. It specifies CASQQPDRGTNEKLFF.

V and J are TRBV3-1 (or the pseudogene TRBV3-2) and TRBJ2-5; TRBD2 matches at 7 bases. The V gene end was trimmed by 4 bases and the J gene end by 5 bases; junction bases not matched to a gene: 4. CDR1 and CDR2 (germline): LGHDT, YNNKEL (reference sequence). CDR3 length: 13 amino acids. The CDR3 sequence: CASSPTAGETQYF. CDR3 sequence (DNA): TGTGCCAGCAGCCCCACAGCGGGGGAGACCCAGTACTTC.